This record looks at one T cell receptor delta chain sequence and its context. Its antigen is unidentified. A far larger clone is one base from this, pointing to a likely read error. The same CDR3 can be traced to other DNA sequences in this sample. This entry comes from a study of γδ T cells in repeated Plasmodium falciparum infection. About the research overall: Malaria-naive adults were infected with P. falciparum NF54 four times over around 600 days.

General study findings and limits: In Vdelta2-negative, largely Vdelta1+, gammadelta repertoires, repeated controlled infections appeared to drive clonal selection waves. Many TCRgamma sequences overlapped between individuals in stable Vgamma9/Vdelta2+ repertoires.

TCRdb processed the multiplex PCR reads again with the CATT caller. In the table there are some 50,000 delta-chain clones, approximately 1.5% of which are singletons. The CDR3 has 17 residues. Trimming cost V 2 bases and J 1 base; bases outside gene matches: 12. Germline V gene data show CDR1 as GEAIGNYY and CDR2 as EKD. Gammadelta T cells were flow-sorted from PBMC into Vgamma9/Vdelta2+ and Vdelta2-negative populations for bulk analysis. Sequencing was performed on gamma-delta T cells from blood. The V and J genes are TRDV2 and TRDJ1, with TRDD3 identical over 7 bases. The J gene, absent from TCRdb, was called here by matching the DNA to germline. The sequence came from a pool of human donors (malaria-infected and uninfected, not separated). CDR3 bases: TGTGCCTGTGACATCTTGGGGGACACTTCTTCCACCGATAAACTCATCTTT. Translating it yields CACDILGDTSSTDKLIF.